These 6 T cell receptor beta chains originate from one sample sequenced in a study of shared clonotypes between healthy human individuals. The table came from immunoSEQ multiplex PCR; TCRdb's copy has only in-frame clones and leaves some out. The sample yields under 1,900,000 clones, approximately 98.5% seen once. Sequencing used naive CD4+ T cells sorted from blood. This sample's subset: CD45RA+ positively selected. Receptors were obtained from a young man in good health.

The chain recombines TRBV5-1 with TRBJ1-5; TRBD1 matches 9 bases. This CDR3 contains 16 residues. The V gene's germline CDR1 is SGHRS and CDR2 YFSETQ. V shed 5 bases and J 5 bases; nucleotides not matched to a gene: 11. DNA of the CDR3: TGCGCCAGCAGTGAGAGCCGGGACAGGGACGATCAGCCCCAGCATTTT. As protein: CASSESRDRDDQPQHF.

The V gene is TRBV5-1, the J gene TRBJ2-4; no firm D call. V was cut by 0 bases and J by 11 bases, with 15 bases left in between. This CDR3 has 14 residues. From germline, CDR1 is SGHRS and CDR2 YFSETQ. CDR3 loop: CASSLDRTAGVQYF. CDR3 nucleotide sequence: TGCGCCAGCAGCTTGGATCGTACCGCTGGGGTTCAGTACTTC.

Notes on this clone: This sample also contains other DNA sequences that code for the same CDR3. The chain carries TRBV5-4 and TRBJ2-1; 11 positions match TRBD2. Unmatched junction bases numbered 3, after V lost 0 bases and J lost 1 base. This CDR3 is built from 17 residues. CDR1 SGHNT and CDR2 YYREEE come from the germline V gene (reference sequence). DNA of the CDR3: TGTGCCAGCAGCTTGGGGCTAGCGGGAGGTTCCTACAATGAGCAGTTCTTC. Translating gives CASSLGLAGGSYNEQFF.

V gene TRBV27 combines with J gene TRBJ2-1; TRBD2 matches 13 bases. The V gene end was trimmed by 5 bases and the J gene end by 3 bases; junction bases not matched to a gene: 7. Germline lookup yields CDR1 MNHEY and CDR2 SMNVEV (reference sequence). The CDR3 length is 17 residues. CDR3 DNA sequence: TGTGCCAGCAGTATCCAACTAGCGGGAGGGCTCTACAATGAGCAGTTCTTC. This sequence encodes CASSIQLAGGLYNEQFF.

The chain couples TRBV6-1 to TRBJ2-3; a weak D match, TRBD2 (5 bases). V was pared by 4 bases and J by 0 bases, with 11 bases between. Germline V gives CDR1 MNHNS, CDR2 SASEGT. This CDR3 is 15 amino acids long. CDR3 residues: CASSVITSSTDTQYF. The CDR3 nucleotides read TGTGCCAGCAGTGTTATTACTAGTAGCACAGATACGCAGTATTTT.

In DNA, the CDR3 is TGTGCCAGCAGTGAGCACAGCAGAACTGAAGCTTTCTTT. It translates to CASSEHSRTEAFF. V is TRBV2 and J is TRBJ1-1; D remains ambiguous. With 3 bases removed from V and 5 bases from J, the gap between germline ends came to 10 bases. This CDR3 has 13 residues. In germline, CDR1 is SNHLY, CDR2 FYNNEI.